This entry concerns a single T cell receptor (beta chain). The antigen remains unidentified. Germline V gene lookup returns CDR1 SGDLS and CDR2 YYNGEE. The CDR3 spans 17 residues. Trimming cost V 0 bases and J 3 bases; bases outside gene matches: 5. The data derive from a study of blood T cells in healthy people across ages. Findings and caveats of the study: Age advanced and TCR beta diversity per million T cells fell, roughly linearly. Researchers said unsorted PBMCs prevented a conclusive naive versus antigen-experienced comparison.

Then a second PCR, running about 7 to 11 cycles, was carried out with a sample-barcoded 5' primer and a J-beta primer mix. Each CDR3 protein gets one entry after TCRdb re-called the 5' RACE reads with MiXCR. The top ten clones hold around 41% of a sample with around 750,000 distinct CDR3 sequences, approximately 53% of them seen once. Isolation yielded PBMCs, at least 7 million per sample, in every case. This TCR was recovered from a man at least 80 years old in good health. Sequencing was performed on blood. The chain links TRBV9 to TRBJ2-6; TRBD2 matches at 8 bases. The DNA for the CDR3 is TGTGCCAGCAGCGTAGCGCGGGGGGCTGGTGGGGCCAACGTCCTGACTTTC. Its translation: CASSVARGAGGANVLTF.